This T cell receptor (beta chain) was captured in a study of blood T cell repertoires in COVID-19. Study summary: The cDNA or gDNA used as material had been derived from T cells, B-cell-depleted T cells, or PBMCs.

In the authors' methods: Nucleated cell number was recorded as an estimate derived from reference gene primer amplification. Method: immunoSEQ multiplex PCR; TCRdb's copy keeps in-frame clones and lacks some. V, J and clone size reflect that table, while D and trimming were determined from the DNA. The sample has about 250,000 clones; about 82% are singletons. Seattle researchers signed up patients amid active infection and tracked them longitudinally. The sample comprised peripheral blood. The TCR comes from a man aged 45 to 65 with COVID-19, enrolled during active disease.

The CDR3 coding sequence is TGTGCCAGCAGTTACAGGACAGGGGATTCGCTGGAGCAGTACTTC. It is translated as CASSYRTGDSLEQYF. The V and J genes are TRBV6-5 and TRBJ2-7, with 9 positions matching TRBD1. There are 15 residues in the CDR3. Germline lookup yields CDR1 MNHEY and CDR2 SVGAGI. The trim removed 2 bases at V and 7 bases at J, leaving 9 bases unmatched.